These 22 T cell receptor beta chains share one sample of origin, sequenced in a study of cytomegalovirus exposure and HLA in healthy donors. PCR involved 60 Vbeta and 13 Jbeta primers. Assay used: immunoSEQ multiplex PCR; TCRdb lists only in-frame clones, some missing. The sample yields over 75,000 clones, about three quarters seen once. Sequencing was performed on PBMCs. These receptors were collected from a man aged 40-49 years in good health and CMV-seropositive.

The genes are TRBV2 and TRBJ2-1; weak D call: TRBD2 (5 bases). With 5 bases removed from V and 0 bases from J, the gap between germline ends came to 17 bases. Germline V gene lookup returns CDR1 SNHLY and CDR2 FYNNEI. The CDR3 runs to 17 residues. This CDR3 reads CASSSPKSGSSYNEQFF. In DNA, the CDR3 is TGTGCCAGCAGTTCCCCGAAAAGCGGTAGCTCCTACAATGAGCAGTTCTTC. Drawing the rest from reference TRBV2 and TRBJ2-1, the complete variable domain is EPEVTQTPSHQVTQMGQEVILRCVPISNHLYFYWYRQILGQKVEFLVSFYNNEISEKSEIFDDQFSVERPDGSNFTLKIRSTKLEDSAMYFCASSSPKSGSSYNEQFFGPGTRLTVL.

In DNA form, the CDR3 reads TGTGCCAGCAGCCCAACTCTGGACCAAGAGACCCAGTACTTC. This sequence encodes CASSPTLDQETQYF. The chain recombines TRBV11-1 with TRBJ2-5, with unresolved D. The CDR3 has 14 amino acids. Germline loops: CDR1 SGHAT, CDR2 FQDESV (reference sequence). V was pared by 5 bases and J by 0 bases, with 10 bases between. Full variable domain (rest looked up from reference TRBV11-1 and TRBJ2-5): EAEVAQSPRYKITEKSQAVAFWCDPISGHATLYWYRQILGQGPELLVQFQDESVVDDSQLPKDRFSAERLKGVDSTLKIQPAELGDSAMYLCASSPTLDQETQYFGPGTRLLVL.

The chain uses TRBV6-5 and TRBJ2-7; 8 positions agree with TRBD1. The ends lost 7 bases at V and 7 bases at J; junction bases unmatched: 3. This CDR3 spans 11 amino acids. The germline V gene encodes CDR1 MNHEY and CDR2 SVGAGI. This CDR3 reads CASTTGGEQYF. As DNA, the CDR3 is TGTGCCAGCACCACAGGGGGTGAGCAGTACTTC.

The chain has TRBV7-8 and TRBJ2-3; a weak D match, TRBD1 (7 bases). There are 16 residues in the CDR3. From germline, CDR1 is SGHVS and CDR2 FQNEAQ. V was clipped by 5 bases and J by 2 bases, with 17 bases between them. CDR3 in amino acids: CASSAGQLTVTDTQYF. The CDR3 nucleotides read TGTGCCAGCAGCGCGGGACAGCTAACCGTCACAGATACGCAGTATTTT.

The genes are TRBV5-1 and TRBJ2-3; 8 nucleotides align to TRBD1. Trimming cost V 4 bases and J 4 bases; bases outside gene matches: 5. The V gene's germline CDR1 is SGHRS and CDR2 YFSETQ. This CDR3 has 14 amino acids. CDR3 residues: CASSKDRAPDTQYF. In nucleotides, the CDR3 is TGCGCCAGCAGCAAGGACAGGGCCCCAGATACGCAGTATTTT.

The V gene is TRBV5-3, the J gene TRBJ1-3; tentative D call: TRBD1 (5 bases). TRBV5-3 is reported as an ORF; its role is uncertain. The CDR3 covers 16 residues. V lost 4 bases to trimming and J lost 5 bases, with 19 bases between them. CDR3 loop: CARSPGGDGIRNTIYF. CDR3 sequence (DNA): TGTGCCAGAAGCCCGGGGGGGGACGGGATTCGAAACACCATATATTTT.

The gene calls are TRBV19 and TRBJ2-7, with 7 positions matching TRBD2. V lost 0 bases to trimming and J lost 6 bases; unmatched junction nucleotides: 5. The CDR3 runs 14 residues. CDR1 and CDR2 (germline): LNHDA, SQIVND (reference sequence). This CDR3 reads CASSIESGVREQYF. For the CDR3, the DNA is TGTGCCAGTAGTATAGAGAGCGGGGTGCGCGAGCAGTACTTC.

The chain couples TRBV7-6 to TRBJ2-1; 10 bases fit TRBD2. Germline values: CDR1 SGHVS, CDR2 FNYEAQ. With 5 bases clipped from V and 5 bases from J, the junction kept 6 bases outside the gene matches. The CDR3 spans 15 residues. For the CDR3, the DNA is TGTGCCAGCAGCATACTAGCGGGGACCGACAATGAGCAGTTCTTC. Translation: CASSILAGTDNEQFF.

The rearrangement joins TRBV7-2 to TRBJ1-4; D remains ambiguous. This CDR3 spans 15 amino acids. The V gene lost 5 bases and the J gene lost 0 bases, with 10 bases spanning the gap. Germline V gene data show CDR1 as SGHTA and CDR2 as FQGNSA. DNA of the CDR3: TGTGCCAGCAGCCCGAGAGGTGCAACTAATGAAAAACTGTTTTTT. It translates to CASSPRGATNEKLFF.

The gene calls are TRBV6-6 and TRBJ2-3, with 11 bases lining up with TRBD1. The CDR3 has 14 amino acids. Trimming took 6 bases from V and 4 from J; bases not matched to a gene: 3. Germline V CDR1 and CDR2: MNHNY, SVGAGI (reference sequence). Here the CDR3 reads CASREGQGADTQYF. For the CDR3, the DNA is TGTGCCAGCAGGGAGGGACAGGGGGCAGATACGCAGTATTTT.

This sequence joins TRBV6-5 and TRBJ2-3; possible D gene TRBD2, 6 bases. The CDR3 has 16 amino acids. Germline V gene data show CDR1 as MNHEY and CDR2 as SVGAGI. The V and J ends lost 2 bases and 6 bases respectively, with 18 bases between them. The CDR3: CASSYDRERRDDTQYF. The CDR3 bases are TGTGCCAGCAGTTACGACCGGGAAAGGAGGGATGATACGCAGTATTTT.

The J gene is TRBJ2-7, the V gene TRBV5-1; the D is unclear. The V end was cut by 0 bases, the J end by 3 bases, with 4 bases between. The germline CDR1 and CDR2 sequences are SGHRS and YFSETQ. This CDR3 has 12 amino acids. The CDR3 DNA follows: TGCGCCAGCAGCTTGGACGGCTACGAGCAGTACTTC. Its translation: CASSLDGYEQYF.

This clone was observed a handful of times. The V and J genes are TRBV2 and TRBJ1-6; TRBD1 matches at 8 bases. J gave up 8 bases and V 1 base, and 4 bases lay outside the gene matches. Germline CDR1 SNHLY, CDR2 FYNNEI. The CDR3 is 15 residues long. In DNA, the CDR3 is TGTGCCAGCAGTGAAGACGACAGGGGCTATTCACCCCTCCACTTT. Protein sequence: CASSEDDRGYSPLHF.

V and J are TRBV28 and TRBJ1-2; D is perhaps TRBD1 (5 bases). Trimming removed 0 bases from V and 1 base from J, with 6 bases in between. The CDR3 sequence is 14 residues long. Germline values: CDR1 MDHEN, CDR2 SYDVKM. CDR3 DNA sequence: TGTGCCAGCAGTTTATGGGACAATAACTATGGCTACACCTTC. This translates into CASSLWDNNYGYTF.

This rearrangement joins TRBV11-3 to TRBJ1-1; D call uncertain. V shed 5 bases and J shed 0 bases, with 7 bases lying between them. CDR3 length equals 13 residues. Germline loops: CDR1 SGHNT, CDR2 YENEEA. DNA for the CDR3: TGTGCCAGCAGCGTTAGTCTGAACACTGAAGCTTTCTTT. It is translated as CASSVSLNTEAFF.

This clone was seen once. The chain is built from TRBV27 and TRBJ2-3; TRBD2 aligns across 8 bases. CDR1 is MNHEY, CDR2 SMNVEV, per germline (reference sequence). The V gene end was trimmed by 5 bases and the J gene end by 3 bases; junction bases not matched to a gene: 10. This CDR3 has 16 amino acids. The CDR3 sequence: CASSITLQRGTDTQYF. The CDR3 DNA sequence: TGTGCCAGCAGTATTACTCTACAGCGGGGGACAGATACGCAGTATTTT.

This clone was observed once. The CDR3 region is CASSSGTSGRRDEQYF. CDR3 in DNA: TGTGCCAGCAGTTCGGGGACTAGCGGGAGGAGGGACGAGCAGTACTTC. The genes are TRBV27 and TRBJ2-7; the match to TRBD2 covers 15 bases. CDR1 MNHEY and CDR2 SMNVEV come from the germline V gene (reference sequence). Germline trimming cut 4 bases from V and 5 bases from J; bases unmatched to any gene: 6. CDR3 length: 16 amino acids.

The V call is TRBV29-1, the J call TRBJ2-5, with a weak D call TRBD1 (6 bases). The V gene's germline CDR1 is SQVTM and CDR2 ANQGSEA. The CDR3 contains 13 residues. The V gene lost 5 bases and the J gene lost 2 bases, with 12 bases spanning the gap. The CDR3 DNA reads as TGCAGCGTTAGGGGACACAAACAAGAGACCCAGTACTTC. Its translation: CSVRGHKQETQYF. Complete variable domain (other parts from reference TRBV29-1 and TRBJ2-5): SAVISQKPSRDICQRGTSLTIQCQVDSQVTMMFWYRQQPGQSLTLIATANQGSEATYESGFVIDKFPISRPNLTFSTLTVSNMSPEDSSIYLCSVRGHKQETQYFGPGTRLLVL.

This clone came up a few times. The rearrangement uses TRBV7-2 and TRBJ2-7; 7 positions match TRBD1. The CDR3 consists of 15 residues. The germline CDR1 and CDR2 sequences are SGHTA and FQGNSA. The V and J ends lost 3 bases and 2 bases, in that order; junction bases with no gene match: 7. CDR3 sequence (DNA): TGTGCCAGCAGCTTGTTACAGGGGAACACCTACGAGCAGTACTTC. Translated, it gives CASSLLQGNTYEQYF.

V is TRBV19 and J is TRBJ1-4; D remains unclear. The CDR3 sequence is 12 residues long. In germline, CDR1 is LNHDA, CDR2 SQIVND (reference sequence). CDR3: CGTGRVREKLFF. Here the CDR3 DNA reads TGTGGTACGGGAAGGGTCCGTGAAAAACTGTTTTTT. The full variable domain, completed using reference TRBV19 and TRBJ1-4, is DGGITQSPKYLFRKEGQNVTLSCEQNLNHDAMYWYRQDPGQGLRLIYYSQIVNDFQKGDIAEGYSVSREKKESFPLTVTSAQKNPTAFYLCGTGRVREKLFFGSGTQLSVL.

This clone was counted a few times. The rearrangement joins TRBV13 to TRBJ1-4; 10 bases fit TRBD1. Germline CDR1 reads PRHDT; CDR2 reads FYEKMQ (reference sequence). This CDR3 region has 14 residues. J gave up 8 bases and V 5 bases, and 5 bases lay outside the gene matches. The CDR3 nucleotides read TGTGCCAGCAGCACGGGACAGGGGACCGAAAAACTGTTTTTT. Amino acids: CASSTGQGTEKLFF.

The CDR3 bases are TGCGCCAGCAGCGTGACAGGGTCGGAGACCCAGTACTTC. Amino acid sequence: CASSVTGSETQYF. This sequence joins TRBV5-1 and TRBJ2-5; 7 bases are a match to TRBD1. This CDR3 contains 13 residues. Per the germline V gene, CDR1 is SGHRS and CDR2 is YFSETQ. V lost 4 bases to trimming and J lost 5 bases; unmatched junction nucleotides: 5.